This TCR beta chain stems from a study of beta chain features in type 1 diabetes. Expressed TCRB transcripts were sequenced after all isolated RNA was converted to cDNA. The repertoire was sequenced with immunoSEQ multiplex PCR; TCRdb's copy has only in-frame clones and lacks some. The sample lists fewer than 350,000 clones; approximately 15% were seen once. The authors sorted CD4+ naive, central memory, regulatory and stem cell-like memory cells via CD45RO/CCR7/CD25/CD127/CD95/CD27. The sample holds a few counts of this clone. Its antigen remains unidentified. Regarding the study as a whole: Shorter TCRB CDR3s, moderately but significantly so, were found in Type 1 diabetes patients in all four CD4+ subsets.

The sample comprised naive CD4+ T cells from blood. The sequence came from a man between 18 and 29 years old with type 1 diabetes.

CDR3 region: CASSPTYETGAEQYF. The CDR3, as DNA: TGTGCCAGCAGCCCGACTTACGAGACAGGGGCCGAGCAGTACTTC. The gene calls are TRBV14 and TRBJ2-7; 8 nucleotides line up with TRBD1. The trim removed 4 bases at V and 6 bases at J, leaving 11 bases unmatched. Germline lookup yields CDR1 SGHDN and CDR2 FVKESK. The CDR3 runs 15 residues.